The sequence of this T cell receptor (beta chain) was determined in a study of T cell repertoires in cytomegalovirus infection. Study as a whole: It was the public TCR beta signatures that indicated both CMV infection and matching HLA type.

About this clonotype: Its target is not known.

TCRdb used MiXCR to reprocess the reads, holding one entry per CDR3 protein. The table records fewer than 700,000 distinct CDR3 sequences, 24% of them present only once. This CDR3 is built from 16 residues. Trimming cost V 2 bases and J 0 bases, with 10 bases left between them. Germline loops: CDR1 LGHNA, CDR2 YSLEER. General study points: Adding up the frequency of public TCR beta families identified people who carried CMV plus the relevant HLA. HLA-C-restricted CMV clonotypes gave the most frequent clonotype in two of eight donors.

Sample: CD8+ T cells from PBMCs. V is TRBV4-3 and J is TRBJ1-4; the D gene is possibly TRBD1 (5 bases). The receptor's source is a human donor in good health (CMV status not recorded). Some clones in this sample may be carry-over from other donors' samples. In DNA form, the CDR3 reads TGCGCCAGCAGCCAACAAGACAGATCAACTAATGAAAAACTGTTTTTT. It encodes CASSQQDRSTNEKLFF.